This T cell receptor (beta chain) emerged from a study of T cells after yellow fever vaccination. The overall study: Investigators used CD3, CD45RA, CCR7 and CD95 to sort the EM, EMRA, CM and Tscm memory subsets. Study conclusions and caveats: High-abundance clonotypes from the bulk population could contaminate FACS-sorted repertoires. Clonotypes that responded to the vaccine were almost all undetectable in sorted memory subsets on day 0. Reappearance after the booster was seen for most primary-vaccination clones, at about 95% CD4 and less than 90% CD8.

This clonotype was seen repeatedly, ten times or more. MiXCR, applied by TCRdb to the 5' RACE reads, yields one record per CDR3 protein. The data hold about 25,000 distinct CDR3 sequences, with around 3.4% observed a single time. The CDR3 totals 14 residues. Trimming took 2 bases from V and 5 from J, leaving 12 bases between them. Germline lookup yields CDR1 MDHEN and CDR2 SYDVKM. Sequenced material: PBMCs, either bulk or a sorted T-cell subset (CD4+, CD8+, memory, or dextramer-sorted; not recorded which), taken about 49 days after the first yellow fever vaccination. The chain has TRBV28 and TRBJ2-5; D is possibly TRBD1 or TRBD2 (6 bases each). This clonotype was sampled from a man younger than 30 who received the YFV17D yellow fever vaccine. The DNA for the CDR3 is TGTGCCAGCAGTTTAGGGGGGCGCCGGGAGACCCAGTACTTC. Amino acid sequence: CASSLGGRRETQYF.